Listed here are 14 T cell receptor beta chains from one sample, sequenced in a study of blood T cell repertoires in COVID-19. Repertoires were generated with immunoSEQ multiplex PCR, while TCRdb's copy carries only in-frame clones and drops some. The sample has nearly 95,000 clones, roughly 70% seen once. Sequencing used peripheral blood. These receptors were taken from a man between 70 and 80 years old with COVID-19, enrolled during active disease.

The chain carries TRBV4-3 and TRBJ2-7, with TRBD1 matching over 8 bases. The length of the CDR3 is 15 residues. Germline CDR1 reads LGHNA; CDR2 reads YSLEER. V shed 4 bases, J shed 1 base, and the junction held 6 bases outside the gene matches. The CDR3 loop is CASSRTHRGSYEQYF. CDR3 bases: TGCGCCAGCAGCCGCACCCACAGGGGGTCCTACGAGCAGTACTTC.

The CDR3 nucleotides read TGTGCCAGCAGCTTAGCGTCGACAGATACGCAGTATTTT. Translated: CASSLASTDTQYF. The J gene is TRBJ2-3, the V gene TRBV7-9; D gene unclear. CDR1 SEHNR and CDR2 FQNEAQ come from the germline V gene (reference sequence). Trimming stripped 0 bases from V and 3 bases from J, with 4 bases between. The CDR3 covers 13 residues.

The chain has TRBV4-2 and TRBJ2-3; D is perhaps TRBD2 (5 bases). This CDR3 spans 15 amino acids. V lost 0 bases and J 2 bases, leaving 9 bases between the germline ends. CDR1 is LGHNA and CDR2 is YNFKEQ in the germline V gene. The CDR3 here is CASSQDLADTDTQYF. The CDR3 region has the DNA TGTGCCAGCAGCCAAGATCTAGCTGACACAGATACGCAGTATTTT.

This chain links TRBV19 with TRBJ1-5; D gene ambiguous. CDR1 LNHDA and CDR2 SQIVND come from the germline V gene (reference sequence). The CDR3 runs to 14 residues. Between the trimmed V and J ends, which lost 3 bases and 4 bases, there was a span of 10 bases. CDR3 DNA sequence: TGTGCCAGTAGTATTTACAGCCCAAATCAGCCCCAGCATTTT. Its translation: CASSIYSPNQPQHF.

V usage is TRBV6-2 or TRBV6-3 and J usage is TRBJ2-7; no clear D gene. The germline gives CDR1 MNHEY, CDR2 SVGEGT. Trimming took 5 bases from V and 4 from J, leaving 9 bases between them. This CDR3 has 12 residues. The CDR3 is CASSPRGYEQYF. The CDR3 nucleotides are TGTGCCAGCAGTCCCCGAGGTTACGAGCAGTACTTC.

The CDR3 nucleotides are TGTGCCAGCAGCTTGCGGACTCAGAACACCGGGGAGCTGTTTTTT. As protein: CASSLRTQNTGELFF. V and J are TRBV7-6 and TRBJ2-2, with D tentatively TRBD2 (5 bases). The CDR3 loop spans 15 amino acids. V was cut by 3 bases and J by 1 base, with 9 bases left in between. Per germline, CDR1 SGHVS and CDR2 FNYEAQ.

The rearrangement uses TRBV4-2 and TRBJ2-3; D unclear. The germline V gene encodes CDR1 LGHNA and CDR2 YNFKEQ. V was pared by 4 bases and J by 2 bases, with 10 bases between. This CDR3 has 14 residues. For the CDR3, the DNA is TGTGCCAGCAGCCCCTTGTCTTACACAGATACGCAGTATTTT. It is translated as CASSPLSYTDTQYF.

J is TRBJ2-3 and V is TRBV2, with D tentatively TRBD2 (6 bases). This CDR3 spans 19 amino acids. CDR1 SNHLY and CDR2 FYNNEI come from the germline V gene. V dropped 4 bases and J dropped 3 bases, with 26 bases sitting between them. CDR3 amino acids: CASSADRRVGGGSTDTQYF. The CDR3 region has the DNA TGTGCCAGCAGTGCCGACCGTCGCGTCGGAGGAGGGTCGACAGATACGCAGTATTTT.

The CDR3 here is CASSPLERHEQFF. The DNA for the CDR3 is TGTGCCAGCTCACCGCTAGAACGTCATGAGCAGTTCTTC. The chain is built from TRBV18 and TRBJ2-1; D not resolved. Trimming left V 3 bases short and J 8 bases short, with 11 bases between. This CDR3 has 13 amino acids. Germline CDR1 KGHSH, CDR2 LQKENI.

The V and J genes are TRBV7-2 and TRBJ1-4; a weak D match, TRBD1 (5 bases). Germline CDR1 SGHTA, CDR2 FQGNSA. The V gene lost 2 bases and the J gene lost 8 bases, with 18 bases spanning the gap. The CDR3 sequence is 16 residues long. In DNA form, the CDR3 reads TGTGCCAGCAGCTTAAGGTTTGGGGGGATCGGGGAAAAACTGTTTTTT. Translation: CASSLRFGGIGEKLFF.

The chain couples TRBV6-5 to TRBJ1-2; possibly TRBD1 for D (6 bases). This CDR3 has 14 amino acids. V gave up 7 bases and J gave up 4 bases, with 16 bases separating them. CDR1 is MNHEY and CDR2 is SVGAGI in the germline V gene. The CDR3 region has the DNA TGTGCCAGCAAGAGCCCGGGGGGCTTCTATGGCTACACCTTC. This gives the protein CASKSPGGFYGYTF.

The chain joins TRBV28 to TRBJ2-3; TRBD2 is a possible D gene (6 bases). This CDR3 is built from 16 residues. The V gene lost 2 bases and the J gene lost 0 bases, with 12 bases spanning the gap. CDR1 MDHEN and CDR2 SYDVKM come from the germline V gene. CDR3 region: CASSLRAGVSTDTQYF. The CDR3 bases are TGTGCCAGCAGTTTACGAGCGGGTGTAAGCACAGATACGCAGTATTTT.

V and J are TRBV7-9 and TRBJ2-7; TRBD2 is a possible D gene (5 bases). Germline CDR1 and CDR2: SEHNR and FQNEAQ (reference sequence). Trimming shortened V by 5 bases and J by 2 bases, and 13 bases separated the two germline ends. The CDR3 has 14 amino acids. CDR3 residues: CASSLPGGPYEQYF. CDR3 bases: TGTGCCAGCAGCCTCCCCGGAGGCCCCTACGAGCAGTACTTC.

The chain has TRBV5-4 and TRBJ2-1; D might be TRBD2 (5 bases). The germline CDR1 and CDR2 sequences are SGHNT and YYREEE (reference sequence). The germline V and J ends were trimmed by 4 bases and 4 bases, with 9 bases remaining between them. The CDR3 runs 13 residues. CDR3 nucleotides: TGTGCCAGCAGCCGGGAACAATACAATGAGCAGTTCTTC. Its protein is CASSREQYNEQFF.